This T cell receptor (beta chain) comes out of a study of identical twins. CDR1 is ENHRY, CDR2 SYGVKD, per germline. The CDR3 extends over 14 amino acids. The V and J ends lost 8 bases and 1 base, in that order; junction bases with no gene match: 5. Template switching, a step in the protocol, added a universal primer site, and cDNA carried unique molecular identifiers. MiXCR, run by TCRdb on the 5' RACE reads, gives a single entry per CDR3 protein. The sample has 240,000 or so distinct CDR3 sequences, roughly 10% seen once; the top ten hold more than 8%. Study results and limitations: Where out-of-frame alpha sequences were twin-shared, they showed excess low generation probability. Conclusions leaned on cross-sectional statistical analysis and did not track the same donors over time. The more abundant beta clonotypes in cord blood had fewer insertions, and memory repertoires did not show this.

In this sample, this clonotype turned up a few times. The antigen remains undetermined. The specimen sequenced was memory T cells sorted from blood. The chain carries TRBV10-3 and TRBJ2-3; 8 nucleotides match TRBD2. This sequence was found in a man in his fifties in good health. In nucleotides, the CDR3 is TGTGCCATCCGGACTAGCTCGGGCACAGATACGCAGTATTTT. Translated, it gives CAIRTSSGTDTQYF.